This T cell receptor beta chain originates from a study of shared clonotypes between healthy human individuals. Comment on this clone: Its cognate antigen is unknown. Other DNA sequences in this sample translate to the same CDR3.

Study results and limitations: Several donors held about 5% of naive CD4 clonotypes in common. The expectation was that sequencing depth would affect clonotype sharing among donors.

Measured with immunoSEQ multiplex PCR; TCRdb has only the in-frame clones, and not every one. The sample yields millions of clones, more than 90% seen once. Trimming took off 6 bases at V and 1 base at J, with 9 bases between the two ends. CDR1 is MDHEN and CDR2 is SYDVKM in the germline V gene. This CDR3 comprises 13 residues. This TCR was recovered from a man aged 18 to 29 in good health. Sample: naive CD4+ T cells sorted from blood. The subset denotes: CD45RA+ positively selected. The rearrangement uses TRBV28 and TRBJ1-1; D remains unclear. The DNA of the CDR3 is TGTGCCAGCAGCCTTCGTCAGAACACTGAAGCTTTCTTT. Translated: CASSLRQNTEAFF.